This T cell receptor beta chain was found in a study of blood T cell repertoires in COVID-19. Study overall: Collection of acute and convalescent COVID-19 samples took place in the United States, Italy and Spain. PBMCs, B-cell-depleted T cells, or T cells provided the cDNA or gDNA that made up the material.

Sequenced by immunoSEQ multiplex PCR; TCRdb stores in-frame clones only, minus some. The table lists about 400,000 clones, roughly 88% of them singletons. CDR1 is SGHRS and CDR2 is YFSETQ in the germline V gene. The germline V and J ends were trimmed by 2 bases and 1 base, with 20 bases remaining between them. This CDR3 spans 18 amino acids. The rearrangement uses TRBV5-1 and TRBJ2-3; perhaps TRBD2 as D (5 bases). The clonotype was recovered from a woman aged 30 to 39 with active or convalescent COVID-19. Sequenced input: peripheral blood. Written as DNA, the CDR3 is TGCGCCAGCAGCTTTGGACCGGTAGGAGCGGACGGCACAGATACGCAGTATTTT. This sequence encodes CASSFGPVGADGTDTQYF.